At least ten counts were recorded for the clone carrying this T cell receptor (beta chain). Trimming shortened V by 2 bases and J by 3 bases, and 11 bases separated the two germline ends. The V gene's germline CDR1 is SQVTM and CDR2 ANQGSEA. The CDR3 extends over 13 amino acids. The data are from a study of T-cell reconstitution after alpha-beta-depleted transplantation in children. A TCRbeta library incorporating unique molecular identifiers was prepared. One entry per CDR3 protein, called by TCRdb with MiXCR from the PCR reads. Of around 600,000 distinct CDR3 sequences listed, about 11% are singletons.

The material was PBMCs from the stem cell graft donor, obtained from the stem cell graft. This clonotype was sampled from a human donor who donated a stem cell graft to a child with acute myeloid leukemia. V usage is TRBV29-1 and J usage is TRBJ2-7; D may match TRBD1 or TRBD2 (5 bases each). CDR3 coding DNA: TGCAGCGTTGAAAATAGAGGGGACTACGAGCAGTACTTC. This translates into CSVENRGDYEQYF.